These 9 T cell receptor beta chains came from one sample sequenced in a study of T cell responses to AZD1222 COVID-19 vaccine. The repertoire was sequenced with immunoSEQ multiplex PCR; TCRdb's copy has only in-frame clones and lacks some. Counted here are around 78,000 clones, about nine tenths occurring once; the ten biggest clones make up 4.2%. Sequences were derived from peripheral blood, sampled on day 0 of AZD1222 vaccination. These receptors all stem from an adult in good health.

The chain couples TRBV6-5 to TRBJ2-7; D remains unclear. The CDR3 runs to 15 residues. Germline lookup yields CDR1 MNHEY and CDR2 SVGAGI. V was pared by 0 bases and J by 2 bases, with 11 bases between. The CDR3 is CASSYSSPSPYEQYF. The CDR3, as DNA: TGTGCCAGCAGTTACTCGAGTCCTTCTCCCTACGAGCAGTACTTC.

The rearrangement links TRBV7-3 to TRBJ2-5, with D possibly matching TRBD2 (6 bases). CDR3 length: 13 amino acids. CDR1 and CDR2 (germline): SGHTA, FQGTGA. V dropped 5 bases and J dropped 5 bases, with 12 bases sitting between them. CDR3 residues: CASSTLGGETQYF. The CDR3 region has the DNA TGTGCCAGCAGCACTCTCGGAGGGGAGACCCAGTACTTC.

This sequence joins TRBV7-9 and TRBJ1-1, with TRBD1 matching over 8 bases. V lost 3 bases, J lost 1 base, and 4 bases stayed unmatched. The CDR3 is 15 amino acids. The germline V gene has CDR1 SEHNR and CDR2 FQNEAQ (reference sequence). CDR3 sequence: CASSFPGQGNTEAFF. Written as DNA, the CDR3 is TGTGCCAGCAGCTTTCCCGGACAGGGGAACACTGAAGCTTTCTTT.

This chain uses TRBV5-4 with TRBJ2-5; 7 nucleotides line up with TRBD1. Germline trimming cut 6 bases from V and 1 base from J; bases unmatched to any gene: 9. The germline CDR1 and CDR2 sequences are SGHNT and YYREEE (reference sequence). The CDR3 runs 15 residues. The CDR3 spells CASTLSRQGQETQYF. The CDR3 region has the DNA TGTGCCAGCACCCTATCAAGACAGGGCCAAGAGACCCAGTACTTC. Supplemented by reference TRBV5-4 and TRBJ2-5, the full variable domain reads ETGVTQSPTHLIKTRGQQVTLRCSSQSGHNTVSWYQQALGQGPQFIFQYYREEENGRGNFPPRFSGLQFPNYSSELNVNALELDDSALYLCASTLSRQGQETQYFGPGTRLLVL.

The chain uses TRBV3-1 (or the pseudogene TRBV3-2) and TRBJ1-2; D remains unclear. V shed 1 base and J shed 7 bases, with 7 bases lying between them. The CDR3 covers 12 residues. Germline V gene data show CDR1 as LGHDT and CDR2 as YNNKEL (reference sequence). Here the CDR3 reads CASSQGPAGYTF. DNA of the CDR3: TGTGCCAGCAGCCAAGGTCCGGCTGGCTACACCTTC.

The rearrangement joins TRBV9 to TRBJ1-1, with D possibly matching TRBD1 (5 bases). The CDR3 totals 13 residues. V lost 0 bases, J lost 8 bases, and 11 bases lay in between. Germline-derived CDR1 and CDR2 are SGDLS and YYNGEE. The CDR3 loop reads CASSVVGASEAFF. The CDR3 DNA reads as TGTGCCAGCAGCGTAGTAGGGGCGTCAGAAGCTTTCTTT.

The chain combines TRBV11-2 with TRBJ1-2, with a weak D call TRBD1 (5 bases). V was trimmed by 0 bases and J by 7 bases, leaving 9 bases between them. Germline-derived CDR1 and CDR2 are SGHAT and FQNNGV. This CDR3 has 13 amino acids. This chain's CDR3 is CASSLDLRGGYTF. CDR3 coding DNA: TGTGCCAGCAGCTTAGATTTGAGGGGTGGCTACACCTTC.

The V and J genes are TRBV4-1 and TRBJ1-4, with 7 bases fitting TRBD1. The germline V gene has CDR1 MGHRA and CDR2 YSYEKL. Trimming at V came to 0 bases and at J to 3 bases, leaving 10 bases not matched to a gene. The CDR3 is made up of 18 amino acids. The CDR3: CASSQDRQIRGPNEKLFF. The CDR3 DNA is TGCGCCAGCAGCCAAGATCGCCAAATAAGGGGGCCTAATGAAAAACTGTTTTTT.

V and J are TRBV5-6 and TRBJ2-5; weak D call: TRBD1 (6 bases). The length of the CDR3 is 13 residues. The ends were cut back, 2 bases at V and 5 bases at J, with 10 bases in the middle. Germline CDR1 SGHDT, CDR2 YYEEEE. In DNA, the CDR3 is TGTGCCAGCAGCTTACAGGGCCGGGAGACCCAGTACTTC. Translation gives CASSLQGRETQYF.